The present entry profiles one T cell receptor (beta chain) with its context. Its specificity is unknown. This specimen belongs to a study of T cell responses to AZD1222 COVID-19 vaccine. Overall study results and limits: White British ancestry dominated among donors, who included more females, and clonal diversity was possibly underestimated. Targeting of unmutated variant regions was reportedly seen in nearly half of spike-specific TCRs. The CD4 TCRs associated with vaccination extended across spike and predominated at 160-218 and 743-854.

The table came from immunoSEQ multiplex PCR; TCRdb's copy has only in-frame clones and leaves some out. Of some 200,000 clones listed, approximately 89% are singletons. The sequence was obtained from an adult who received the AZD1222 COVID-19 vaccine. This specimen consisted of peripheral blood, obtained 28 days after the second AZD1222 dose.

The CDR3 loop reads CASSLTRGSTDTQYF. The DNA for the CDR3 is TGTGCCAGCAGCCTGACGCGGGGGTCCACAGATACGCAGTATTTT. V usage is TRBV7-9 and J usage is TRBJ2-3; 7 nucleotides match TRBD2. Germline V CDR1 and CDR2: SEHNR, FQNEAQ (reference sequence). With 5 bases clipped from V and 2 bases from J, the junction kept 7 bases outside the gene matches. The CDR3 is 15 amino acids.